These T cell receptor beta chains were read from a single sample in a study of T-cell reconstitution after alpha-beta-depleted transplantation in children. MiXCR, run by TCRdb on the PCR reads, gives a single entry per CDR3 protein. The top ten clones hold 25% to 35% of a sample with about 980,000 distinct CDR3 sequences, 25% to 30% of them seen once. Source: PBMCs, mostly from graft donor cells, taken 360 days after TCRalphabeta/CD19-depleted stem cell transplant. The source of these receptors is a boy younger than two who had a stem cell transplant for SCID, so the T cells may come from the graft donor. CDR3s leave out the opening cysteine and the closing phenylalanine or tryptophan. The D gene is left open where the match is weak.

v_call,j_call,cdr3_length,d_call,cdr3_aa
TRBV27,TRBJ2-1,16,TRBD2,ASSLPPGGEGIYNEQF
TRBV12-3/TRBV12-4,TRBJ2-7,11,TRBD1,ASSLGDSNEQY
TRBV20-1,TRBJ2-7,10,-,SANGLLGEQY
TRBV6-2/TRBV6-3,TRBJ2-5,13,-,ASSYSAAPLETQY
TRBV5-4,TRBJ2-1,13,TRBD1,ASSWDRTGRDEQF
TRBV28,TRBJ1-4,13,-,ASSPKGQPRNKLF
TRBV19,TRBJ2-3,14,TRBD2,ASSPGLAGMTDTQY
TRBV11-2,TRBJ1-6,16,TRBD1,ASSSPRDRSSYNSPLH
TRBV4-3,TRBJ1-1,11,-,ASSQEVGSEAF
TRBV15,TRBJ1-5,17,-,ATSREGFWEGLSNQPQH
TRBV6-5,TRBJ1-1,12,-,ASSYQGGHTEAF
TRBV6-5,TRBJ2-3,12,-,ASNPGRSTDTQY
TRBV29-1,TRBJ1-1,10,-,SGTSGVAEAF
TRBV7-6,TRBJ2-2,15,TRBD2,ASSLPSVASGTGELF
TRBV18,TRBJ2-3,10,-,ASSPRKDTQY
TRBV29-1,TRBJ2-1,11,TRBD1,SVEGTGAITKF
TRBV28,TRBJ2-1,9,TRBD1,ATGTGNEQF
TRBV7-8,TRBJ2-7,14,TRBD2,ASSPQLAGALADEY
TRBV7-9,TRBJ2-1,14,TRBD1,ASSLEGQGAGNEQF
TRBV29-1,TRBJ2-5,11,-,SVRASLQETQY
TRBV12-3/TRBV12-4,TRBJ2-7,14,-,ASSPGEAPFYYEQY
TRBV5-1,TRBJ2-2,12,TRBD2,ASRGVGSTGELF
TRBV28,TRBJ2-1,13,TRBD1,ASSAGDSSYNEQF
TRBV20-1,TRBJ2-3,11,TRBD2,SARLAGGYTQY
TRBV14,TRBJ2-5,14,-,ASSQDFGEIQETQY
TRBV7-6,TRBJ2-5,14,TRBD2,ASSSRLAGVGETQY
TRBV28,TRBJ1-2,11,-,ASSPPRSPGYT
TRBV4-1,TRBJ2-5,16,TRBD2,ASSLGLAGGGVGETQY
TRBV7-6,TRBJ2-1,11,TRBD2,ASSLKTSVEQF
TRBV12-3/TRBV12-4,TRBJ2-1,11,-,ASSPGTDTVQF
TRBV6-1,TRBJ2-5,12,-,ASRRINNRETQY
TRBV20-1,TRBJ2-3,11,-,SVPRRPTDTQY
TRBV28,TRBJ1-6,16,-,ASSLFWGTGPYNSPLH
TRBV5-1,TRBJ2-1,16,-,ASSLAGGEAGPHNEQF
TRBV6-5,TRBJ2-2,10,-,ASRFLTGELF
TRBV5-5,TRBJ2-3,14,TRBD2,ASSRGIAGGPDTQY
TRBV11-2,TRBJ2-1,13,-,ASSPQHSSYNEQF
TRBV5-1,TRBJ2-4,14,-,ASSLGSQHDGDIQY
TRBV7-8,TRBJ2-1,14,TRBD1,ASSDRDRLIYNEQF
TRBV10-3,TRBJ2-3,14,-,AISASRGTSTDTQY
TRBV5-1,TRBJ2-1,13,TRBD1,ASSSHGTGANEQF
TRBV20-1,TRBJ2-5,11,TRBD2,SVNSGGVETQY
TRBV12-3/TRBV12-4,TRBJ1-1,13,-,ASSPHGRRNTEAF
TRBV18,TRBJ2-3,13,TRBD2,ASSPVGGDTDTQY
TRBV27,TRBJ2-1,14,TRBD2,ASRTISGGSYNEQF
TRBV7-8,TRBJ2-2,13,-,ASSFSRPDTGELF
TRBV2,TRBJ1-6,12,TRBD1,ASSESGGRSPLH
TRBV11-2,TRBJ2-1,13,-,ASSLEGTGDNEQF
TRBV12-3/TRBV12-4,TRBJ2-7,12,-,ASSPPDTDYEQY
TRBV5-5,TRBJ2-3,11,-,ASSLEAVDTQY
TRBV24-1,TRBJ2-5,14,-,ATSDQGQILQETQY
TRBV6-5,TRBJ1-2,13,TRBD1,ASSYLTAGGRGYT
TRBV5-1,TRBJ1-1,13,-,ASSLAGKGGAEAF
TRBV10-3,TRBJ2-1,11,-,AISESMAGEQF
TRBV20-1,TRBJ1-6,12,-,SASRGVGNSPLH
TRBV7-2,TRBJ2-7,13,TRBD1,ASSLGGGPPYEQY
TRBV20-1,TRBJ2-3,12,TRBD1,SARDRGNADTQY
TRBV4-1,TRBJ2-5,12,-,ASSQEETRRTQY
TRBV12-3/TRBV12-4,TRBJ1-5,10,-,ASRRDNQPQH